This T cell receptor (beta chain) emerged from a study of tumor-infiltrating lymphocytes in primary liver carcinoma. Study in general: Both sexes were represented among patients, who were 30 to 69 years old. Sample counts of productive TCRbeta reads spanned roughly 3.65 to 7.13 million; these counts were similar across tissue types. General study results and limits: The proportion of top clones found throughout all five tumor regions was only about 7-24%.

V lost 10 bases and J 2 bases, leaving 18 bases between the germline ends. Germline values: CDR1 SGHAT, CDR2 FQNNGV. There are 15 residues in the CDR3. The roughly 17-31 mg bulk tissue piece was not sorted before simultaneous RNA and DNA extraction. Samples were taken from five separate regions of every tumor. On this clonotype: Its antigen remains unidentified.

Using a constant-region primer together with ProtoScript II reverse transcriptase, TCR beta cDNA was made from approximately 0.55 ug of total RNA. Investigators got TCR beta libraries out of three nested multiplex PCR rounds, done with slightly modified ARM-PCR. The two initial PCR rounds, around 11 cycles each, used TRBV1-TRBV30 forward and C-beta reverse primers. TCRdb fed the multiplex PCR reads into MiXCR, producing one record per CDR3 protein. Of about 210,000 distinct CDR3 sequences in the sample, 85% are singletons; the top ten hold less than 20%. The sequenced material came from tumor tissue from primary liver carcinoma. V is TRBV11-2 and J is TRBJ2-1; D unclear. This receptor was taken from a middle-aged man with primary liver carcinoma and hepatitis B virus infection. The CDR3 spells CANSLDLGTYNEQFF. As DNA, the CDR3 is TGTGCCAACAGTTTAGATCTGGGGACCTACAATGAGCAGTTCTTC.